This T cell receptor beta chain was captured by sequencing in a study of cytomegalovirus exposure and HLA in healthy donors. Whole-study findings and limits: Judged likely to be a sequencing artifact was a cluster of highly shared sequence variants.

Trimming left V 5 bases short and J 1 base short, with 12 bases between. The germline CDR1 and CDR2 sequences are SGHRS and YFSETQ. There are 14 residues in the CDR3. Primers for the PCR totalled 60 Vbeta and 13 Jbeta. Generated by immunoSEQ multiplex PCR, the TCRdb table keeps only in-frame clones and is missing some. This repertoire shows approximately 170,000 clones, about 85% found once; its top ten account for roughly 4.5%. As to this clone: Its antigen is unknown.

This chain connects TRBV5-1 to TRBJ1-1; the D gene is possibly TRBD1 (6 bases). This sequence was found in a woman aged 50 to 60 in good health and CMV-seropositive. What was sequenced was PBMCs. For the CDR3, the DNA is TGCGCCAGCAGTAGGACAGTCCCGAACACTGAAGCTTTCTTT. It translates to CASSRTVPNTEAFF.